These T cell receptor beta chains were read from a single sample in a study of Ad26.COV2.S vaccination and SARS-CoV-2 variants. TCRdb's table, derived via immunoSEQ multiplex PCR, lists solely in-frame clones and lacks some. This table has some 420,000 clones, 88% appearing once. The sequencing here drew on peripheral blood, taken in a trial of Ad26.COV2.S vaccine versus placebo. The receptors were sampled from a person between 18 and 60 years old who received the Ad26.COV2.S COVID-19 vaccine or a placebo. Each CDR3 is given with its conserved first and last residue.

v_call	cdr3_aa
TRBV4-1	CASSRQEYTDTQYF
TRBV4-3	CASSQDGVTEAFF
TRBV4-1	CASSLSRGQGAYGYTF
TRBV4-2	CASSHPTGAGAQETQYF
TRBV18	CASSPQGYTGELFF
TRBV19	CASSHQIGGRHEQYF
TRBV4-1	CASSQDPGNRGTEAFF
TRBV30	CAWSVTLPGQGKQFF
TRBV19	CASSPGTRVTGELFF
TRBV11-2	CASSLGISGLYNEQFF
TRBV3-1/TRBV3-2	CASSQDLWHPFKGAQYF
TRBV9	CASKKGGSTDTQYF
TRBV11-3	CASSPTGLATEAFF
TRBV3-1/TRBV3-2	CASSQEPDPYGYTF
TRBV3-1/TRBV3-2	CASSQVIGGGNEQFF
TRBV12-3/TRBV12-4	CASSGQGGYTF
TRBV7-9	CASSLAKNSPLHF
TRBV13	CASSLGLDIRSEQYF
TRBV4-2	CASSQDWGGGQGMNEQFF
TRBV7-2	CASSLIGTGVVYEQYF
TRBV2	CASKGTGGLYEQYF
TRBV30	CARTRQANYGYTF
TRBV15	CATSRAGTQTETQYF
TRBV6-5	CASSSKVNTEAFF
TRBV11-3	CASSLEGLGNQPQHF
TRBV7-9	CASSSSTRGVYGYTF
TRBV2	CASSRDDQETQYF
TRBV24-1	CATSDFYGGAQYF
TRBV12-3/TRBV12-4	CASSLVNYGYTF
TRBV6-1	CASSEASGPRGPQHF
TRBV9	CASSYGDRTYYGEQYF
TRBV7-3	CASSLGQGAAGANVLTF
TRBV7-2	CASSFWRGVDNEQFF
TRBV28	CASSGLGGAGTEAFF
TRBV6-5	CASRTGIATEAFF
TRBV29-1	CSAPGPGANTQYF
TRBV5-1	CASSYGGGGYTF
TRBV19	CASSIDRADRGSNQPQHF
TRBV3-1/TRBV3-2	CASTQGTGANSYNSPLHF
TRBV7-9	CASSLSGQSYNSPLHF
TRBV19	CASSIFREPHNEQFF
TRBV19	CASSMIGGAGPYGYTF
TRBV3-1/TRBV3-2	CASSQVRVGEKLFF
TRBV6-1	CASSEALRTYEQYF
TRBV7-2	CASSSRDRANYGYTF
TRBV19	CASSITGEGYEQYF